This T cell receptor beta chain stems from a study of cytomegalovirus exposure and HLA in healthy donors. Study conclusions and caveats: A missense DCLRE1C variant was associated with V- and J-gene trimming of TCR beta chains in a later analysis, and an independent cohort replicated the association. In vitro checks showed that a few CMV-associated chains really do target CMV antigens. Analyzed later, most CMV-associated TCR beta chains appeared HLA-restricted.

A word on this clone: Its antigen remains unidentified.

CDR1 and CDR2 (germline): KGHSH, LQKENI. V was shortened by 3 bases and J by 8 bases, with 5 bases between the two germline ends. This CDR3 has 11 amino acids. The PCR was carried out with 60 Vbeta primers and 13 Jbeta primers. Original processing notes: The authors later counted about 80 million unique TCR beta chains, 8.5 million to 13 million of them shared. TCRdb's copy holds only in-frame clones and misses some; the assay was immunoSEQ multiplex PCR. The V and J calls and clone size were taken over from that table, and D and trimming were inferred from the DNA. Recorded for this sample: 150,000 to 250,000 clones.

Specimen: PBMCs. This sequence joins TRBV18 and TRBJ2-1, with D unclear. The TCR sequence derives from a boy aged 5-17 years in good health and CMV-seronegative. The DNA for the CDR3 is TGTGCCAGCTCACCCAATTATGAGCAGTTCTTC. Its translation: CASSPNYEQFF.